The 26 T cell receptor beta chains listed next were all sequenced from one sample in a study of blood T cell repertoires in COVID-19. Some clones are missing from TCRdb's copy, which holds only in-frame ones; the method was immunoSEQ multiplex PCR. The table records 100,000 to 120,000 clones, 75% to 80% of them present only once. Sequenced material: peripheral blood. These receptor sequences come from a woman over 75 with active or convalescent COVID-19.

A few counts support this clone. The chain combines TRBV5-4 with TRBJ2-7, with TRBD2 matching 7 bases. The CDR3 has 15 amino acids. Trimming cost V 1 base and J 0 bases; bases outside gene matches: 4. Germline V gene lookup returns CDR1 SGHNT and CDR2 YYREEE (reference sequence). CDR3 residues: CASSLRGGSSYEQYF. DNA for the CDR3: TGTGCCAGCAGCTTGCGCGGCGGGAGCTCCTACGAGCAGTACTTC.

The V gene is TRBV24-1, the J gene TRBJ2-1, with 7 bases fitting TRBD2. CDR3 length: 17 amino acids. Germline V gene data show CDR1 as KGHDR and CDR2 as SFDVKD. J gave up 7 bases and V 2 bases, and 13 bases lay outside the gene matches. The CDR3 is CATSDSRDLGRKNEQFF. The CDR3 DNA follows: TGTGCCACCAGTGATTCGAGGGACCTCGGGAGGAAGAATGAGCAGTTCTTC.

This clone was seen a few times. The J gene is TRBJ1-5, the V gene TRBV19; tentative D call: TRBD1 (6 bases). With 7 bases removed from V and 5 bases from J, the gap between germline ends came to 21 bases. CDR1 and CDR2 from the germline V gene are LNHDA and SQIVND (reference sequence). The CDR3 extends over 16 amino acids. Written as DNA, the CDR3 is TGTGCCAGTACCGACCCGGGCAGGGGCGCCCATCAGCCCCAGCATTTT. Residues: CASTDPGRGAHQPQHF.

This rearrangement joins TRBV5-5 to TRBJ1-1, with D unresolved. Germline CDR1 is SGHKS and CDR2 is YYEKEE (reference sequence). V was shortened by 4 bases and J by 1 base, with 8 bases between the two germline ends. This CDR3 spans 13 amino acids. CDR3 protein: CASSPVANTEAFF. The CDR3 coding sequence is TGTGCCAGCAGCCCTGTGGCGAACACTGAAGCTTTCTTT.

The J gene is TRBJ1-3, the V gene TRBV7-2; D is uncertain. V was clipped by 4 bases and J by 1 base, with 8 bases between them. The CDR3 is 14 residues long. Germline loops: CDR1 SGHTA, CDR2 FQGNSA. CDR3 sequence: CASSWSGSGNTIYF. Written as DNA, the CDR3 is TGTGCCAGCAGCTGGTCGGGGTCTGGAAACACCATATATTTT.

V is TRBV5-1 and J is TRBJ2-1; no firm D call. Germline loops: CDR1 SGHRS, CDR2 YFSETQ. V dropped 4 bases and J dropped 6 bases, with 14 bases sitting between them. The CDR3 contains 14 residues. CDR3: CASSVRSGSNEQFF. CDR3 in DNA: TGCGCCAGCAGCGTCAGGTCCGGTTCCAATGAGCAGTTCTTC.

The chain is built from TRBV9 and TRBJ2-2, with 9 bases identical to TRBD2. Looked up from germline, CDR1 is SGDLS and CDR2 is YYNGEE. The CDR3 contains 15 residues. V gave up 4 bases and J gave up 5 bases; unmatched junction bases: 6. The CDR3 here is CASSTSGFRTGELFF. The CDR3 DNA is TGTGCCAGCAGCACTAGCGGGTTCAGGACCGGGGAGCTGTTTTTT.

The chain joins TRBV4-3 to TRBJ2-3; D is possibly TRBD2 (6 bases). The CDR3 covers 17 residues. Trimming stripped 4 bases from V and 4 bases from J, with 21 bases between. Germline CDR1 LGHNA, CDR2 YSLEER. Here the CDR3 reads CASSLSPQWEVSDTQYF. CDR3 bases: TGCGCCAGCAGCCTCAGCCCACAGTGGGAGGTATCAGATACGCAGTATTTT.

The chain links TRBV27 to TRBJ1-2, with D possibly matching TRBD1 (5 bases). Germline assignment: CDR1 MNHEY and CDR2 SMNVEV (reference sequence). V lost 2 bases, J lost 4 bases, and 11 bases lay in between. CDR3 length equals 14 residues. In nucleotides, the CDR3 is TGTGCCAGCAGTTTACGGCGGGGGAGCTATGGCTACACCTTC. This gives the protein CASSLRRGSYGYTF.

The CDR3 region is CASTPLRGQGGFEQYF. CDR3 nucleotide sequence: TGTGCCAGCACCCCGCTTCGGGGACAGGGCGGTTTCGAGCAGTACTTC. The genes are TRBV5-6 and TRBJ2-7; 9 bases are shared with TRBD1. With V trimmed by 6 bases and J by 6 bases, 16 bases remained unmatched. This CDR3 spans 16 amino acids. The germline gives CDR1 SGHDT, CDR2 YYEEEE.

This clone showed up many times. This chain connects TRBV19 to TRBJ2-2; 8 bases match TRBD1. CDR1 and CDR2 from the germline V gene are LNHDA and SQIVND (reference sequence). The CDR3 length is 14 residues. The V segment lost 5 bases and the J segment 6 bases; nucleotides outside the gene matches: 5. This chain's CDR3 is CASSSTGVAGELFF. CDR3 DNA: TGTGCCAGTAGTTCGACAGGGGTGGCCGGGGAGCTGTTTTTT. The entire variable domain, with the rest obtained from reference TRBV19 and TRBJ2-2, is as follows: DGGITQSPKYLFRKEGQNVTLSCEQNLNHDAMYWYRQDPGQGLRLIYYSQIVNDFQKGDIAEGYSVSREKKESFPLTVTSAQKNPTAFYLCASSSTGVAGELFFGEGSRLTVL.

This sequence joins TRBV10-3 and TRBJ1-2; 11 bases line up with TRBD1. The CDR3 loop spans 15 amino acids. Losses at the gene ends were 10 bases for V and 8 bases for J; bases not matched to a gene: 15. Germline lookup yields CDR1 ENHRY and CDR2 SYGVKD. CDR3 DNA sequence: TGTGCCACTCAAGACCGGGACAGGGGGTTCGACGGCTACACCTTC. This encodes CATQDRDRGFDGYTF.

The rearrangement links TRBV7-6 to TRBJ2-3; possibly TRBD2 for D (5 bases). The CDR3 covers 13 residues. Looked up from germline, CDR1 is SGHVS and CDR2 is FNYEAQ. The ends were cut back, 0 bases at V and 4 bases at J, with 5 bases in the middle. As DNA, the CDR3 is TGTGCCAGCAGCTTAGCGCGGGCAGATACGCAGTATTTT. Protein sequence: CASSLARADTQYF.

The CDR3 DNA is TGTGCCAGCAGTTTGAACAGCTATGGCTACACCTTC. It codes for CASSLNSYGYTF. The chain carries TRBV28 and TRBJ1-2; no reliable D call. V was clipped by 3 bases and J by 4 bases, with 6 bases between them. This CDR3 region has 12 residues. Germline-derived CDR1 and CDR2 are MDHEN and SYDVKM.

The chain employs TRBV3-1 (or the pseudogene TRBV3-2) and TRBJ2-5, with D uncertain. Germline V gene lookup returns CDR1 LGHDT and CDR2 YNNKEL (reference sequence). The CDR3 spans 12 residues. Trimming removed 1 base from V and 4 bases from J, with 4 bases in between. The CDR3 protein is CASSQVLETQYF. CDR3 nucleotide sequence: TGTGCCAGCAGCCAAGTACTAGAGACCCAGTACTTC.

This sequence joins TRBV5-6 and TRBJ2-1, with a weak D call TRBD2 (5 bases). V lost 3 bases and J 1 base, leaving 20 bases between the germline ends. This CDR3 has 18 residues. In germline, CDR1 is SGHDT, CDR2 YYEEEE. CDR3 sequence reads: CASSWAAWGEGSYNEQFF. DNA for the CDR3: TGTGCCAGCAGCTGGGCTGCTTGGGGAGAAGGGTCCTACAATGAGCAGTTCTTC.

This chain uses TRBV5-1 with TRBJ2-7; 8 nucleotides line up with TRBD2. V trimming: 4 bases; J trimming: 2 bases; junction bases outside the gene matches: 11. Germline V gene lookup returns CDR1 SGHRS and CDR2 YFSETQ. The CDR3 loop spans 16 amino acids. For the CDR3, the DNA is TGCGCCAGCAGCACCGGCCGCGGGAGGAACCCCTACGAGCAGTACTTC. Its translation: CASSTGRGRNPYEQYF.

The J gene is TRBJ2-7, the V gene TRBV7-8; D is perhaps TRBD2 (6 bases). Trimming cost V 5 bases and J 5 bases, with 19 bases left between them. This CDR3 is built from 15 residues. CDR1 is SGHVS, CDR2 FQNEAQ, per germline. CDR3 region: CASSPLRAEGDEQYF. CDR3 coding DNA: TGTGCCAGCAGCCCCCTTAGGGCGGAGGGAGACGAGCAGTACTTC.

The J gene is TRBJ2-1, the V gene TRBV13; D might be TRBD1 (6 bases). CDR1 PRHDT and CDR2 FYEKMQ come from the germline V gene (reference sequence). Between the trimmed V and J ends, which lost 4 bases and 5 bases, there was a span of 12 bases. This CDR3 has 14 residues. The DNA for the CDR3 is TGTGCCAGCAGCTCCCGGGACATCAACAATGAGCAGTTCTTC. It specifies CASSSRDINNEQFF.

The J gene is TRBJ2-5, the V gene TRBV27; TRBD1 matches 9 bases. Germline V lookup: CDR1 MNHEY, CDR2 SMNVEV (reference sequence). With V trimmed by 6 bases and J by 4 bases, 9 bases remained unmatched. CDR3 length equals 15 residues. CDR3 bases: TGTGCCAGCAGCGAACGGACAGGGGCGAGAGAGACCCAGTACTTC. Its protein is CASSERTGARETQYF.

V usage is TRBV5-6 and J usage is TRBJ1-6; perhaps TRBD1 as D (6 bases). Germline V gene sequence: CDR1 SGHDT, CDR2 YYEEEE. The CDR3 loop spans 15 amino acids. V lost 4 bases to trimming and J lost 9 bases, with 17 bases between them. CDR3 in amino acids: CASSQGHRRGSPLHF. CDR3 DNA: TGTGCCAGCAGCCAGGGACACCGTCGGGGTTCACCCCTCCACTTT.

This chain connects TRBV5-4 to TRBJ1-2; 9 bases are shared with TRBD1. This CDR3 spans 13 amino acids. V lost 3 bases and J lost 10; bases outside the gene matches: 7. The germline V gene encodes CDR1 SGHNT and CDR2 YYREEE (reference sequence). The CDR3 here is CASSSPGQGDYTF. The CDR3 nucleotides read TGTGCCAGCAGCTCCCCGGGACAGGGCGACTACACCTTC.

This chain connects TRBV11-2 to TRBJ1-2; D not resolved. This CDR3 spans 15 amino acids. V was cut by 5 bases and J by 4 bases, with 17 bases left in between. The germline V gene encodes CDR1 SGHAT and CDR2 FQNNGV. This chain's CDR3 is CASSPSHGRPYGYTF. The CDR3 region has the DNA TGTGCCAGCAGCCCCTCCCACGGCAGGCCCTATGGCTACACCTTC.

V usage is TRBV12-3 or TRBV12-4 and J usage is TRBJ2-7; D is unresolved. The CDR3 contains 12 residues. V was cut by 7 bases and J by 4 bases, with 11 bases left in between. The CDR3 protein is CASMGLTYEQYF. For the CDR3, the DNA is TGTGCCAGCATGGGCCTCACGTACGAGCAGTACTTC.

This clone was detected once. The chain is built from TRBV5-1 and TRBJ1-1, with D possibly being TRBD1 (6 bases). The CDR3 is 13 amino acids. Germline loops: CDR1 SGHRS, CDR2 YFSETQ. Trimming removed 0 bases at V and 4 bases at J, with 7 bases between. The CDR3 loop is CASSLGGPTEAFF. The CDR3 nucleotides are TGCGCCAGCAGCTTGGGGGGGCCCACTGAAGCTTTCTTT.

The chain couples TRBV28 to TRBJ2-3; TRBD2 is a possible D gene (6 bases). Germline V gives CDR1 MDHEN, CDR2 SYDVKM. Trimming removed 6 bases from V and 6 bases from J, with 34 bases in between. This CDR3 has 20 residues. CDR3: CASSPPRWKLASESGDTQYF. In DNA, the CDR3 is TGTGCCAGCAGCCCCCCGCGTTGGAAACTAGCCTCCGAGTCGGGTGATACGCAGTATTTT.